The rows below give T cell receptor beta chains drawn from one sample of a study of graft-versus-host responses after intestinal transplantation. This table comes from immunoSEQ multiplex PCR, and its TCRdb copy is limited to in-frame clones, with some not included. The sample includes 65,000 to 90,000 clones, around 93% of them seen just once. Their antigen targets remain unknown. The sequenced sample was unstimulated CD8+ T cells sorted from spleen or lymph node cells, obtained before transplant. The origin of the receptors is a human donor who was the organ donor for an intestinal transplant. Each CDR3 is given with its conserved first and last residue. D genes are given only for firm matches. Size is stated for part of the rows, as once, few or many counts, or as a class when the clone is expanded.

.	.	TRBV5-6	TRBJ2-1	TGTGCCAGCAGCTGGGGGAGGCCAATAAGTGAGCAGTTCTTC	CASSWGRPISEQFF
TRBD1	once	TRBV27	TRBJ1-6	TGTGCCAGCAGTTCTAGGGGGCAGGGTTCACCCCTCCACTTT	CASSSRGQGSPLHF
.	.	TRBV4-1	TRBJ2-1	TGCGCCAGCAGCCTGAGGATAAGCTCCTACAATGAGCAGTTCTTC	CASSLRISSYNEQFF
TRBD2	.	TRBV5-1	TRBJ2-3	TGCGCCAGCAGCTTTAGCGGGGCTAGCACAGATACGCAGTATTTT	CASSFSGASTDTQYF
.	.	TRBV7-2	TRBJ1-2	TGTGCCAGCAGCTTAGAAGGGGGGGATCATGGCTACACCTTC	CASSLEGGDHGYTF
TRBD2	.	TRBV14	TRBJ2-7	TGTGCCACTAGCGGGACCTCCTACGAGCAGTACTTC	CATSGTSYEQYF
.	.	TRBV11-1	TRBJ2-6	TGTGCCAGCAGCTTTATACGTGGAGGTGGGGCCAACGTCCTGACTTTC	CASSFIRGGGANVLTF
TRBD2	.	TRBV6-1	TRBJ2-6	TGTGCCAGCAGTGTCGCGGGGGGGCGCTCTGGGGCCAACGTCCTGACTTTC	CASSVAGGRSGANVLTF
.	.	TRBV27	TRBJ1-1	TGTGCCAGCGGTTGGGTGCACTCCAACACTGAAGCTTTCTTT	CASGWVHSNTEAFF
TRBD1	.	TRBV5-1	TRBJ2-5	TGCGCCAGCAGCCCCCGGGACAGGGGTGGGGAGACCCAGTACTTC	CASSPRDRGGETQYF
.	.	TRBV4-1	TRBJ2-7	TGCGCCAGCAGCCAAGTCTTGGGGATTCCACCCTACGAGCAGTACTTC	CASSQVLGIPPYEQYF
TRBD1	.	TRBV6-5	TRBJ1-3	TGTGCCAGCAGTTACGGGACAGGGGGAAACACCATATATTTT	CASSYGTGGNTIYF
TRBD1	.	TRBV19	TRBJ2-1	TGTGCCAGTAGTATGGCAGGGGGCACTGAGCAGTTCTTC	CASSMAGGTEQFF
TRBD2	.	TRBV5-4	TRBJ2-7	TGTGCCAGCAGCTTGGGCCTAGCGGGAGGTGGGTACGAGCAGTACTTC	CASSLGLAGGGYEQYF
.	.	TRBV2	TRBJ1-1	TGTGCCAGCAGCGTATCCGGGACGGCGAACACTGAAGCTTTCTTT	CASSVSGTANTEAFF
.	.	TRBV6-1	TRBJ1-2	TGTGCCAGCAGTGACGGGCAGATTTTTCCTAACTATGGCTACACCTTC	CASSDGQIFPNYGYTF
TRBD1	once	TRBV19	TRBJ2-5	TGTGCCAGTAGACAGGGGGCTTGGGAGACCCAGTACTTC	CASRQGAWETQYF
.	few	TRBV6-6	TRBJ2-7	TGTGCCAGCAGTTACGGGGCGGGGCACTACGAGCAGTACTTC	CASSYGAGHYEQYF
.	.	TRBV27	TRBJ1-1	TGTGCCAGCACCACAGGGCCAGGGGCCGAAGCTTTCTTT	CASTTGPGAEAFF
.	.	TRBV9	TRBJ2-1	TGTGCCAGCAGCACGAGGGGGTATGAGCAGTTCTTC	CASSTRGYEQFF
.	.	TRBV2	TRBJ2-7	TGTGCCAGCAGTGAGGCCTACGAGCAGTACTTC	CASSEAYEQYF
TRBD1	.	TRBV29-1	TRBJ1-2	TGCAGCGTTGGCCCGGGACAGCTCAATTCCTATGGCTACACCTTC	CSVGPGQLNSYGYTF
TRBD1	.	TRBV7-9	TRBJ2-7	TGTGCCAGCAGCGGGACAGGGAATACCTACGAGCAGTACTTC	CASSGTGNTYEQYF
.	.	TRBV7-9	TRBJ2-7	TGTGCCAGCAGCTCCCCTTTTTCCTACGAGCAGTACTTC	CASSSPFSYEQYF
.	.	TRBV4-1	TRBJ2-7	TGCGCCAGCAGCCAAGGTTGGGCGAGCTACGAGCAGTACTTC	CASSQGWASYEQYF
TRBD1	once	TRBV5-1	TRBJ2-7	TGCGCCAGCAGCTCCGCGACAGGGGGCTTCTACGAGCAGTACTTC	CASSSATGGFYEQYF
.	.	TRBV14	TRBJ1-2	TGTGCCAGCAGCCCCTGGATGGCCTATGGCTACACCTTC	CASSPWMAYGYTF
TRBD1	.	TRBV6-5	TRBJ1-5	TGTGCCAGCAGCCAGACAGGGAACGGCAATCAGCCCCAGCATTTT	CASSQTGNGNQPQHF
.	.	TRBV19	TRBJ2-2	TGTGCCAGTAGTCAAGAGACAGGAACCACCGGGGAGCTGTTTTTT	CASSQETGTTGELFF
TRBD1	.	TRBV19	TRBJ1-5	TGTGCCAGTAGAGTAACAGGGGGCAATCAGCCCCAGCATTTT	CASRVTGGNQPQHF
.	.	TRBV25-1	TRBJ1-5	TGTGCCAGCAGTGAGTCAGGGGCACCCTATCAGCCCCAGCATTTT	CASSESGAPYQPQHF
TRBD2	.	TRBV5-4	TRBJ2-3	TGTGCCAGCAGCTTGGTAGCGGGGCACACAGATACGCAGTATTTT	CASSLVAGHTDTQYF
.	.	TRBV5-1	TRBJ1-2	TGCGCCAGCAGCTTGGAGGGGGTAAGCTACACCTTC	CASSLEGVSYTF
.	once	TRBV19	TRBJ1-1	TGTGCCAGTAGTTTCGGGACGGCGAACACTGAAGCTTTCTTT	CASSFGTANTEAFF
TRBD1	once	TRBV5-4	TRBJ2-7	TGTGCCAGCAGCTTTTCCGGGACAGCTTCCTACGAGCAGTACTTC	CASSFSGTASYEQYF
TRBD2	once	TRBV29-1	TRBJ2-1	TGCAGCGTTGAAGATCGGGGCGGGAGCTCCTACAATGAGCAGTTCTTC	CSVEDRGGSSYNEQFF
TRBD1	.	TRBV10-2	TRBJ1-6	TGCGCCAGCAGTGAGCGAGAGGGGGCAACAGAATATAATTCACCCCTCCACTTT	CASSEREGATEYNSPLHF
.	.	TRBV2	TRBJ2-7	TGTGCCAGCAGTAGGAGCTTTTCCGAGCAGTACTTC	CASSRSFSEQYF
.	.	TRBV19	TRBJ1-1	TGTGCCAGTAGCGAGACAGGAGGGACTGAAGCTTTCTTT	CASSETGGTEAFF
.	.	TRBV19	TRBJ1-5	TGTGCCAGTAGTATATCGGGGCTGGGCAATCAGCCCCAGCATTTT	CASSISGLGNQPQHF
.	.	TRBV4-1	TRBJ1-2	TGCGCCAGCAGCCAATCAGGGCAGGAGGGTGGCTACACCTTC	CASSQSGQEGGYTF
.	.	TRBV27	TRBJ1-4	TGTGCCAGCAGGGGAGAGGGCCTTAATGAAAAACTGTTTTTT	CASRGEGLNEKLFF
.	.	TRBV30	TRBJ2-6	TGTGCCTGGAGTGTACTTGGGGGGCCCAGCTCTGGGGCCAACGTCCTGACTTTC	CAWSVLGGPSSGANVLTF
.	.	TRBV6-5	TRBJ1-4	TGTGCCAGCAGTGTGTCGAACAGCGAGAATGAAAAACTGTTTTTT	CASSVSNSENEKLFF
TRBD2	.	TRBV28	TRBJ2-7	TGTGCCAGCAGTTTTTACGGACTAGCGGGAGGGTACGAGCAGTACTTC	CASSFYGLAGGYEQYF
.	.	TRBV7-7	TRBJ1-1	TGTGCTAGCAGCTTAGGCAGAAACACTGAAGCTTTCTTT	CASSLGRNTEAFF
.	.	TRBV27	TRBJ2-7	TGTGCCAGCAGTTTTGATTCCTACGAGCAGTACTTC	CASSFDSYEQYF
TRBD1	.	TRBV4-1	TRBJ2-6	TGCGCCAGCAGCCTCGGACTCACAGGGGCTGGGGCCAACGTCCTGACTTTC	CASSLGLTGAGANVLTF
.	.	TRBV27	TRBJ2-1	TGTGCCAGCAGTTCTGGGAGCTCCTACAATGAGCAGTTCTTC	CASSSGSSYNEQFF
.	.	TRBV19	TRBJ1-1	TGTGCCAGTAGTACCCCCTTTTTGCCGTCCCAAGGGGACACTGAAGCTTTCTTT	CASSTPFLPSQGDTEAFF
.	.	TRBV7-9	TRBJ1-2	TGTGCCAGCAGCTTAAGGCGGGGTCTCACCTATGGCTACACCTTC	CASSLRRGLTYGYTF
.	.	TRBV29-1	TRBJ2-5	TGCAGCGTTGAAGATCTTCTGGTAGGACTCCCGGGTCAGGAGACCCAGTACTTC	CSVEDLLVGLPGQETQYF
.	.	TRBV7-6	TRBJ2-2	TGTGCCAGCAGCAGAGGGGGACTGAACACCGGGGAGCTGTTTTTT	CASSRGGLNTGELFF
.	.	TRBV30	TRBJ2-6	TGTGCCTGGATGTACTCTGGGGCCAACGTCCTGACTTTC	CAWMYSGANVLTF
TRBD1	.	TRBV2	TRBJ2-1	TGTGCCAGCAGAGACAGGGGTATTGCCTTCGGGCAGTTCTTC	CASRDRGIAFGQFF
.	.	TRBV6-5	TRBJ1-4	TGTGCCAGCAGTGAATGGGCAGATGGAGAAAAACTGTTTTTT	CASSEWADGEKLFF
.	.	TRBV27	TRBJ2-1	TGTGCCAGCAGTTATAGCAAGGGGTACAATGAGCAGTTCTTC	CASSYSKGYNEQFF
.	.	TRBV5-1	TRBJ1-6	TGCGCCAGCAGCTTCGCCGGGCCAAATAATTCACCCCTCCACTTT	CASSFAGPNNSPLHF
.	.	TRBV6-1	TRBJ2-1	TGTGCCAGCAGTGGGCAGCAACTATCCTACAATGAGCAGTTCTTC	CASSGQQLSYNEQFF